This T cell receptor (beta chain) emerged from a study of T cell repertoires in cytomegalovirus infection. Study-level background: Recently identified HLA-C-restricted CMV epitopes were used, and well-studied HLA-B-restricted CMV epitopes were used as well. Indications came from public TCR beta signatures; they pointed to CMV infection and to a matching HLA type.

Study-wide results and limits: Pooled public TCR beta family frequency picked out CMV carriers with the relevant HLA. Across the ex vivo response, the dominant clonotypes were HLA-C-restricted CMV-specific TCR beta clonotypes.

In the case of this clonotype: Its antigen remains unknown.

The V and J ends lost 7 bases and 5 bases, in that order; junction bases with no gene match: 1. Germline values: CDR1 MNHNY, CDR2 SVGAGI (reference sequence). The CDR3 runs to 12 residues. TCRdb recomputed calls from the reads with MiXCR, one row per CDR3 protein. The sample has approximately 300,000 distinct CDR3 sequences, around 25% seen once. The genes are TRBV6-6 and TRBJ1-5; 8 bases are shared with TRBD1. The sequence was collected from a human donor in good health (CMV status not recorded). Some clones in this sample may be carry-over from other donors' samples. The sequencing here drew on cultured PBMCs, taken from culture after CMV antigen stimulation. This CDR3 is CASTTGDQPQHF. The CDR3 DNA sequence: TGTGCCAGCACGACAGGGGATCAGCCCCAGCATTTT.